This T cell receptor (beta chain) was sequenced during a study of cytomegalovirus exposure and HLA in healthy donors. About this clone itself: Its antigen remains unknown.

This CDR3 spans 13 amino acids. The junction had 5 bases not matched to a gene; V was cut back by 7 bases and J by 7 bases. CDR1 and CDR2 (germline): LNHDA, SQIVND (reference sequence). The PCR employed 60 Vbeta primers together with 13 Jbeta primers. TCRdb's copy holds only in-frame clones and misses some; the assay was immunoSEQ multiplex PCR. The profile shows 150,000 to 200,000 clones, approximately 70% of them singletons. Overall study findings and caveats: In a later analysis, TCR beta V- and J-gene trimming showed a link to a missense DCLRE1C variant. Some TCR beta chains (about 180 of them) were listed as cytomegalovirus-associated.

The sequencing input was PBMCs. V is TRBV19 and J is TRBJ1-5; 9 bases map to TRBD1. The TCR originated in a man aged 35 to 55 in good health and CMV-seropositive. Here the CDR3 reads CASTTGGLQPQHF. CDR3 nucleotide sequence: TGTGCCAGTACGACAGGGGGACTACAGCCCCAGCATTTT.